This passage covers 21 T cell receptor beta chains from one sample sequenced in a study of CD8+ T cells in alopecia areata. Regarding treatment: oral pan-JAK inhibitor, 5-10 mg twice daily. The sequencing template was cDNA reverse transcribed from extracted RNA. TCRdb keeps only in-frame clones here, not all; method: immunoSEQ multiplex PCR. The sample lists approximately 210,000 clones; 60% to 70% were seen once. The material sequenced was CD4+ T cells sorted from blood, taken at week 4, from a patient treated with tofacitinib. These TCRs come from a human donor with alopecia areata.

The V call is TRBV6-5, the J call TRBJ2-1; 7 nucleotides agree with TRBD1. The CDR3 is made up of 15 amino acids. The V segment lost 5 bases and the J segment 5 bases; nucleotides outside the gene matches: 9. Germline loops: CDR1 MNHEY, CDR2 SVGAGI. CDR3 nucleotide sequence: TGTGCCAGCAGTCCCCTCCGACAGGGCGACAATGAGCAGTTCTTC. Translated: CASSPLRQGDNEQFF.

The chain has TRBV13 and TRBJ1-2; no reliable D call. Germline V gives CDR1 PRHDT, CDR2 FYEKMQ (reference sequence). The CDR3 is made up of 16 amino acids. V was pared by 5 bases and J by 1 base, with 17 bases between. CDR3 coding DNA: TGTGCCAGCAGCCTTCAGTCAGTTGGGGTTAACTATGGCTACACCTTC. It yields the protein CASSLQSVGVNYGYTF.

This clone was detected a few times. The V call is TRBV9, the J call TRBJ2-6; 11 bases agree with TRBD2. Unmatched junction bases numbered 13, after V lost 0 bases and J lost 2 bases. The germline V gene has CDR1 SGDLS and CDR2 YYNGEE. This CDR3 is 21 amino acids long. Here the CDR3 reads CASSVVAGGPNLKAGANVLTF. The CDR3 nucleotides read TGTGCCAGCAGCGTAGTAGCGGGGGGGCCGAATCTCAAGGCTGGGGCCAACGTCCTGACTTTC.

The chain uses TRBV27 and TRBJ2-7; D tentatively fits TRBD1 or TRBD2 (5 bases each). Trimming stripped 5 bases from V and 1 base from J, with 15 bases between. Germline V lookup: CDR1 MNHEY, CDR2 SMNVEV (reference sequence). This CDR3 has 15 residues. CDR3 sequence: CASSPRMGPSYEQYF. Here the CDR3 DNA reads TGTGCCAGCAGTCCGCGGATGGGACCATCCTACGAGCAGTACTTC.

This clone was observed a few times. This chain's CDR3 is CASSQWHQPQHF. CDR3 in DNA: TGCGCCAGCAGTCAATGGCATCAGCCCCAGCATTTT. This chain uses TRBV23-1 with TRBJ1-5, with unresolved D. TRBV23-1 is assigned to the ORF class and has an uncertain function. The V end lost 1 base, the J end lost 5 bases, and 3 bases lay between the germline ends. The CDR3 runs to 12 residues.

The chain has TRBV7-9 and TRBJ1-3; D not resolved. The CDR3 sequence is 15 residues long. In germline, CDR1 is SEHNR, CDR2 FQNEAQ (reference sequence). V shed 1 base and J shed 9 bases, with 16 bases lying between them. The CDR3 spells CASSLEPPGGSTIYF. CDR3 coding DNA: TGTGCCAGCAGCTTAGAGCCTCCCGGCGGGAGCACCATATATTTT.

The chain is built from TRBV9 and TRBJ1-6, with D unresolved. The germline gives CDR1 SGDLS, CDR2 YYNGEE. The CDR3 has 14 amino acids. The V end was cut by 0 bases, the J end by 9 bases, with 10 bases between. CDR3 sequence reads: CASSVEQSTSPLHF. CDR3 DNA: TGTGCCAGCAGCGTAGAACAGTCGACTTCACCCCTCCACTTT.

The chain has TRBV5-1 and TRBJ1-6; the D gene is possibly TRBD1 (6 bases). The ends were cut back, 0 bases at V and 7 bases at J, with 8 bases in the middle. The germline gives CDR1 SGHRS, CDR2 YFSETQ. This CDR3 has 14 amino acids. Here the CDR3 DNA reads TGCGCCAGCAGCTTGGAAACAGGGAATTCACCCCTCCACTTT. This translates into CASSLETGNSPLHF.

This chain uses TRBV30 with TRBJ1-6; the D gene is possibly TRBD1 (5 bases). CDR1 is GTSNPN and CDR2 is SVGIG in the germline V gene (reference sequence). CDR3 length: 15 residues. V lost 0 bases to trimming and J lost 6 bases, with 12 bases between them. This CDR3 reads CAWSVRGGGNSPLHF. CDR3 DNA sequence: TGTGCCTGGAGTGTACGTGGGGGAGGTAATTCACCCCTCCACTTT.

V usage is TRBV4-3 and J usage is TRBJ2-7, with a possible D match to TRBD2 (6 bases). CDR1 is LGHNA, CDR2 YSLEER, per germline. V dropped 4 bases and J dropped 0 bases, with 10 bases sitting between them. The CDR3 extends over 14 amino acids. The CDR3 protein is CASSRTGGSYEQYF. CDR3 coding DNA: TGCGCCAGCAGCCGGACCGGGGGCTCCTACGAGCAGTACTTC.

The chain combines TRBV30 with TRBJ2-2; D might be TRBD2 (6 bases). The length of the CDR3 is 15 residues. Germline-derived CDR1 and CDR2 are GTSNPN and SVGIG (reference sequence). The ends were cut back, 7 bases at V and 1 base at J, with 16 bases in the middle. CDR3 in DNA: TGTGCCTCCTCCCCGCGGGGAAGGAACACCGGGGAGCTGTTTTTT. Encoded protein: CASSPRGRNTGELFF.

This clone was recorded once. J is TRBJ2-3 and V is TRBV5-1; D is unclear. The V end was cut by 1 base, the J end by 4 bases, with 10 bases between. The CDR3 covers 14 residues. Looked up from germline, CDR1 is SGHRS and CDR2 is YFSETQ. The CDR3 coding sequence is TGCGCCAGCAGCTTGTTGGCTGGGTCAGATACGCAGTATTTT. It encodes CASSLLAGSDTQYF.

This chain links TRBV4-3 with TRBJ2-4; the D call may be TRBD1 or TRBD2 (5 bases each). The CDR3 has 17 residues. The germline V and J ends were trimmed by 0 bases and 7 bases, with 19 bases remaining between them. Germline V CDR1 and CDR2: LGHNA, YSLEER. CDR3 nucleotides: TGCGCCAGCAGCCAAGATCTTGAGGGGCACCTGGGGAACATTCAGTACTTC. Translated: CASSQDLEGHLGNIQYF.

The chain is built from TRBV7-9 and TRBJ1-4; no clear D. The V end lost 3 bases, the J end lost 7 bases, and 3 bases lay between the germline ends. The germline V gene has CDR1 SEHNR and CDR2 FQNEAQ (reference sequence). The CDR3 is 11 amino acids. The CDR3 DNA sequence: TGTGCCAGCAGCTTCTCTGAAAAACTGTTTTTT. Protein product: CASSFSEKLFF. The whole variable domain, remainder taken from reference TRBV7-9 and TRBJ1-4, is DTGVSQNPRHKITKRGQNVTFRCDPISEHNRLYWYRQTLGQGPEFLTYFQNEAQLEKSRLLSDRFSAERPKGSFSTLEIQRTEQGDSAMYLCASSFSEKLFFGSGTQLSVL.

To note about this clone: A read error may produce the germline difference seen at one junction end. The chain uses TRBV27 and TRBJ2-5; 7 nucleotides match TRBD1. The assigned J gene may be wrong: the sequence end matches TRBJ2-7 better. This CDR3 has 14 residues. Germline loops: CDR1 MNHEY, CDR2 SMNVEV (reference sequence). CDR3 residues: CANSLDRNTYEQYF. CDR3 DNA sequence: TGTGCCAACAGTCTGGACAGGAACACCTACGAGCAGTACTTC.

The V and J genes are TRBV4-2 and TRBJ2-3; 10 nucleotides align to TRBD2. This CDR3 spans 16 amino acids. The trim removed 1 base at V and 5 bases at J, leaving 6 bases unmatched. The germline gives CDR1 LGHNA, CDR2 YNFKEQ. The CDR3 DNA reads TGTGCCAGCAGCCAAGTATGGGCTAGCGGGGGAGATACGCAGTATTTT. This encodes CASSQVWASGGDTQYF.

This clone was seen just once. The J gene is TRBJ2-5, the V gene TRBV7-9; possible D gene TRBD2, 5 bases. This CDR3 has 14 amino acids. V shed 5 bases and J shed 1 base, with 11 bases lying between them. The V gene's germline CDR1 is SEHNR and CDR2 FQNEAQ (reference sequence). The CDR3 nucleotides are TGTGCCAGCAGCCAAGCGGTCCTCCAAGAGACCCAGTACTTC. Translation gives CASSQAVLQETQYF.

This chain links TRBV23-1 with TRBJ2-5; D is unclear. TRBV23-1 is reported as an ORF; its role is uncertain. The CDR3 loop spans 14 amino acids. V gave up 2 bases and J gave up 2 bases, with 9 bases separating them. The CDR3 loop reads CASSQQSFQETQYF. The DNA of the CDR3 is TGCGCCAGCAGTCAACAGAGCTTTCAAGAGACCCAGTACTTC.

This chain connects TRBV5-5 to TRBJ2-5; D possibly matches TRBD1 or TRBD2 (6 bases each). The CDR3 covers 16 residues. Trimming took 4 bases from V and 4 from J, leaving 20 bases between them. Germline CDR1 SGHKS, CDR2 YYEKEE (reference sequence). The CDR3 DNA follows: TGTGCCAGCAGCCGGCCAGGGGTGGGAGGCGGAGAGACCCAGTACTTC. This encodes CASSRPGVGGGETQYF.

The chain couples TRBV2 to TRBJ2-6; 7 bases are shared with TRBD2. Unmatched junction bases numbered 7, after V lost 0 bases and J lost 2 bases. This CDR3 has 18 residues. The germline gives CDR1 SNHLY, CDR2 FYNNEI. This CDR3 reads CASSEARARGAGANVLTF. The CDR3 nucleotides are TGTGCCAGCAGTGAAGCGCGAGCCCGGGGGGCTGGGGCCAACGTCCTGACTTTC.

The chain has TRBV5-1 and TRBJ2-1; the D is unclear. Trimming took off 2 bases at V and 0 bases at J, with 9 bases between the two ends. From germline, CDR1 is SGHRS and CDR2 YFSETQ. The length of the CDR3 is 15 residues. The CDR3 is CASSLIQSSYNEQFF. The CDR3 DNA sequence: TGCGCCAGCAGCTTAATACAGAGCTCCTACAATGAGCAGTTCTTC.